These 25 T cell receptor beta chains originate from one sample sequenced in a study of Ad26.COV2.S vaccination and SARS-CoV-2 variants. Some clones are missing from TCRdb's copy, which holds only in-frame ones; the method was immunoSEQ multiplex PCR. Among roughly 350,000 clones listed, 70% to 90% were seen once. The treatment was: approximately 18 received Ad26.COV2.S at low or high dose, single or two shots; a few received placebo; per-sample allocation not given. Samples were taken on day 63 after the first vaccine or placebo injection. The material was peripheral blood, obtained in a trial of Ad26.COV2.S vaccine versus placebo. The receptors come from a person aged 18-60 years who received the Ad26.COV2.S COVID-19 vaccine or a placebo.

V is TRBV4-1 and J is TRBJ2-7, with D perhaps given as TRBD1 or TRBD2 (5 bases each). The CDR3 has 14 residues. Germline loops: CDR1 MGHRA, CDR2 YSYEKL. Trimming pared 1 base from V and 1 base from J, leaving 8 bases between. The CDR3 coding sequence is TGCGCCAGCAGCCAAGCGGGGCAATCCTACGAGCAGTACTTC. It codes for CASSQAGQSYEQYF.

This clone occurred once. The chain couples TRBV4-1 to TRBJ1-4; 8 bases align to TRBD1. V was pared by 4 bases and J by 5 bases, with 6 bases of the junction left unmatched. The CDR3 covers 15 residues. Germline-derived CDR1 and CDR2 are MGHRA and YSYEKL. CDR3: CASSLEDRENEKLFF. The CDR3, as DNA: TGCGCCAGCAGCCTAGAGGACAGGGAAAATGAAAAACTGTTTTTT.

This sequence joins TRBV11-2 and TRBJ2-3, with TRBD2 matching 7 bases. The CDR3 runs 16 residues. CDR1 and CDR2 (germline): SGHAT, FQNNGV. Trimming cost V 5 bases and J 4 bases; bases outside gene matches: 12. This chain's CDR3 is CASSPRGDGDADTQYF. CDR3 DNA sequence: TGTGCCAGCAGCCCCCGGGGGGACGGTGACGCAGATACGCAGTATTTT.

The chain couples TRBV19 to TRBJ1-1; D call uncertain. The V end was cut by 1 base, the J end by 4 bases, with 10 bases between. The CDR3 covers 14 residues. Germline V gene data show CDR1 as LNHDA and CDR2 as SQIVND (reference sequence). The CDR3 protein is CASSIGGFSTEAFF. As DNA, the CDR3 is TGTGCCAGTAGTATAGGCGGGTTTTCCACTGAAGCTTTCTTT.

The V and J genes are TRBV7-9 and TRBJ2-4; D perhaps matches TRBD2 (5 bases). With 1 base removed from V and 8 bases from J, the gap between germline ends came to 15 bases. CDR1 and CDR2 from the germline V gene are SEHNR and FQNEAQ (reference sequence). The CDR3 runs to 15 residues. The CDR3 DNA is TGTGCCAGCAGCTTAGGCGGGCGAGACAAGGACATTCAGTACTTC. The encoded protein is CASSLGGRDKDIQYF.

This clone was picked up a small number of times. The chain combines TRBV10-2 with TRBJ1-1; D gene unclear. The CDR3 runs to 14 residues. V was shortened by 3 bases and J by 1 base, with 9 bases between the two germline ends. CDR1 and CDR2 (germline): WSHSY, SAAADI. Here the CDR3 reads CASSEKRQNTEAFF. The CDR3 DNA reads TGCGCCAGCAGTGAAAAACGGCAGAACACTGAAGCTTTCTTT.

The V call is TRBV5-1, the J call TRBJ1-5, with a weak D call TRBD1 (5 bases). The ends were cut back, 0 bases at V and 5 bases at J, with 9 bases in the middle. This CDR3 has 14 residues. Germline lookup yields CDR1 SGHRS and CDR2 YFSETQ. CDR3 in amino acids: CASSLGQTDQPQHF. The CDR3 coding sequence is TGCGCCAGCAGCTTGGGACAGACTGATCAGCCCCAGCATTTT.

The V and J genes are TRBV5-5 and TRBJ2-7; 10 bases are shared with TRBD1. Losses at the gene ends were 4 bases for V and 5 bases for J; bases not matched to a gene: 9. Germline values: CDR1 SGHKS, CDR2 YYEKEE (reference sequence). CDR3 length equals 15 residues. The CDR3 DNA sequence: TGTGCCAGCAGCCGGACCGGGACAGGGGTTCACGAGCAGTACTTC. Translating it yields CASSRTGTGVHEQYF.

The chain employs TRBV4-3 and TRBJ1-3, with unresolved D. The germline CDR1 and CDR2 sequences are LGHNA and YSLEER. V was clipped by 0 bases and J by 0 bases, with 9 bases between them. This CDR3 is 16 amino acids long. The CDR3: CASSQDRPYSGNTIYF. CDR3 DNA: TGCGCCAGCAGCCAAGATCGGCCTTACTCTGGAAACACCATATATTTT.

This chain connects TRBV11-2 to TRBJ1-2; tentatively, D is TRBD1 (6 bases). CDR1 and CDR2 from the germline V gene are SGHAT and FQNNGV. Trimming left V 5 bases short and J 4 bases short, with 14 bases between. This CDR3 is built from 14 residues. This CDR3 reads CASSLLQTGYGYTF. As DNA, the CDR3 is TGTGCCAGCAGCCTACTCCAGACAGGCTATGGCTACACCTTC.

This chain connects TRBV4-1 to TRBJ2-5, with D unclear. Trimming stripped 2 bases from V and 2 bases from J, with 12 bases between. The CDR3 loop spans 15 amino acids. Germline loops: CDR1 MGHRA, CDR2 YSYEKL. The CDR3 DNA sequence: TGCGCCAGCAGCCAACGATTAGTGGAGCAAGAGACCCAGTACTTC. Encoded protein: CASSQRLVEQETQYF.

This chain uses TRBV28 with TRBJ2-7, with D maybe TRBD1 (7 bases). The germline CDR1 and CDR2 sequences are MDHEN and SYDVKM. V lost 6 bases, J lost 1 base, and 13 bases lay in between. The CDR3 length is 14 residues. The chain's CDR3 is CASRPSGGSYEQYF. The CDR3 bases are TGTGCCAGCAGACCCTCAGGGGGGTCCTACGAGCAGTACTTC.

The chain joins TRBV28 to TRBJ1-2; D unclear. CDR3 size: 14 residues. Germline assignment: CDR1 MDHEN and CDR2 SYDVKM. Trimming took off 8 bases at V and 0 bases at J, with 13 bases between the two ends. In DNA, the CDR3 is TGTGCCAGCGAAAGTAGCAGTGCTAACTATGGCTACACCTTC. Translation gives CASESSSANYGYTF.

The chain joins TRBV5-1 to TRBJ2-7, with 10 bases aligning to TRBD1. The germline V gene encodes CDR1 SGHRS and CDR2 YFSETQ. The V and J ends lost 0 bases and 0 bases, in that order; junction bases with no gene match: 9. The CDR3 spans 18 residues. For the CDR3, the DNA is TGCGCCAGCAGCTTGGTAGGGCGGACAGGGGGTTTCTCCTACGAGCAGTACTTC. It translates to CASSLVGRTGGFSYEQYF.

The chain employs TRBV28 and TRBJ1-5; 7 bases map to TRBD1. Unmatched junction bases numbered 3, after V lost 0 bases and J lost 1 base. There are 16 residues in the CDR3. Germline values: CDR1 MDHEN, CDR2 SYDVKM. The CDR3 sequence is CASSLWDRKSNQPQHF. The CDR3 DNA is TGTGCCAGCAGTTTATGGGACAGGAAAAGCAATCAGCCCCAGCATTTT.

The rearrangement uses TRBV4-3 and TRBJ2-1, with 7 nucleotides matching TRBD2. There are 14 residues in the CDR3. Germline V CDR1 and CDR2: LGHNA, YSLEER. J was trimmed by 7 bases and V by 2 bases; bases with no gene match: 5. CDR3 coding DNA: TGCGCCAGCAGCCAAAGGACTAGTGGGAATGAGCAGTTCTTC. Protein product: CASSQRTSGNEQFF.

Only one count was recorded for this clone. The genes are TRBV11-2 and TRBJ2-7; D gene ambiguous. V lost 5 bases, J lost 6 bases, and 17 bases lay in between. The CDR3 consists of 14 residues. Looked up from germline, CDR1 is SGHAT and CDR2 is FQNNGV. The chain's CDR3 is CASSPVPRQGEQYF. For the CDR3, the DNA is TGTGCCAGCAGCCCGGTCCCGCGCCAAGGCGAGCAGTACTTC. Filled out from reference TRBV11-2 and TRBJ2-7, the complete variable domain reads EAGVAQSPRYKIIEKRQSVAFWCNPISGHATLYWYQQILGQGPKLLIQFQNNGVVDDSQLPKDRFSAERLKGVDSTLKIQPAKLEDSAVYLCASSPVPRQGEQYFGPGTRLTVT.

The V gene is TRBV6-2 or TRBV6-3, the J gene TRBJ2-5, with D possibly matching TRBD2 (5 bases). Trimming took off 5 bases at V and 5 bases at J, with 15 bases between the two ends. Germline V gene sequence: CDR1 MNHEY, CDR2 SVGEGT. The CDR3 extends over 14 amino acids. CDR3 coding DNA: TGTGCCAGCAGTAAGGACTCCCCCGGGGAGACCCAGTACTTC. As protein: CASSKDSPGETQYF.

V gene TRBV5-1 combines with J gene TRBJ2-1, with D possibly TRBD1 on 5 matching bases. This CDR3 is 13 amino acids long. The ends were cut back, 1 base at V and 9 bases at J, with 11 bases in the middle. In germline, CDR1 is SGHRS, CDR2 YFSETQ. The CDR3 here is CASSLSTDSEQFF. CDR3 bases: TGCGCCAGCAGCTTGTCGACAGACTCTGAGCAGTTCTTC.

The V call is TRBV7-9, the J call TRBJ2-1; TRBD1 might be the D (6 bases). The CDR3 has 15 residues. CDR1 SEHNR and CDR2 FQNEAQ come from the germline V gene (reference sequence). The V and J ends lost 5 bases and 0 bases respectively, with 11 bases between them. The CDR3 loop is CASSRDKSSYNEQFF. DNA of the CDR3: TGTGCCAGCAGCCGGGACAAAAGCTCCTACAATGAGCAGTTCTTC.

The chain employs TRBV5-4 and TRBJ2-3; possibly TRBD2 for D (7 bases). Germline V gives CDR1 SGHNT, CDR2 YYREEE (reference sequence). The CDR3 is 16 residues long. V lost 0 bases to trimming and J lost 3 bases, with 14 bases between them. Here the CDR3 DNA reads TGTGCCAGCAGCTTGGTATCGGGGAGGGGGACAGATACGCAGTATTTT. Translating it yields CASSLVSGRGTDTQYF.

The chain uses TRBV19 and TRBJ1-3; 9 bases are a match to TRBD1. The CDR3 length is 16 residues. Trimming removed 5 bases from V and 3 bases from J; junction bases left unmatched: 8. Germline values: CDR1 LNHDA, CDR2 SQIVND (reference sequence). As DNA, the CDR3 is TGTGCCAGTAGTGCCGGGACAGGGCGGTATGGAAACACCATATATTTT. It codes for CASSAGTGRYGNTIYF.

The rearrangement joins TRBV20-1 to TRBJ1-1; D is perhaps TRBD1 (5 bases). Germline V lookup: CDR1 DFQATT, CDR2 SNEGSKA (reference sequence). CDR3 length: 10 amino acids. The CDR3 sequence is CSPGRDEAFF. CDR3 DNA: TGCAGCCCTGGCAGGGACGAAGCTTTCTTT.

The CDR3 region has the DNA TGTGCCAGCAGCCTCGGCGTTAACTATGGCTACACCTTC. It translates to CASSLGVNYGYTF. The chain recombines TRBV5-6 with TRBJ1-2; D is ambiguous. The CDR3 has 13 amino acids. From germline, CDR1 is SGHDT and CDR2 YYEEEE. Trimming pared 4 bases from V and 1 base from J, leaving 8 bases between.

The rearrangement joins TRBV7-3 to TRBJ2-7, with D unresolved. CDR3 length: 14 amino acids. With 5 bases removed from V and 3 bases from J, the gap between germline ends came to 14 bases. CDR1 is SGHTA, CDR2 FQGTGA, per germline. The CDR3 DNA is TGTGCCAGCAGCCCAGGCCCGCAGAGCTACGAGCAGTACTTC. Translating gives CASSPGPQSYEQYF.